This entry lists 23 T cell receptor beta chains sequenced from one sample in a study of shared clonotypes between healthy human individuals. Produced via immunoSEQ multiplex PCR; TCRdb's table is partial and in-frame only. Of 1.5 million to 2.5 million clones listed, approximately 94% were seen once; the top ten hold 1.2%. Naive-designated CD8 cells lacked CD45RO, were positively enriched for CCR7, and omitted terminally differentiated effector memory CD45RA+ cells. Sequencing was done on a sample of naive CD8+ T cells sorted from blood. The receptor source for this set is a man aged 18 to 35 in good health.

V is TRBV6-4 and J is TRBJ2-5; 9 positions match TRBD2. Germline CDR1 reads MRHNA; CDR2 reads SNTAGT. There are 15 residues in the CDR3. The V and J ends lost 5 bases and 0 bases, in that order; junction bases with no gene match: 4. The CDR3 protein is CASSPLAGYQETQYF. The CDR3, as DNA: TGTGCCAGCAGTCCCCTAGCGGGATACCAAGAGACCCAGTACTTC.

This chain joins TRBV7-9 and TRBJ1-3, with 10 bases fitting TRBD1. This CDR3 has 16 residues. V lost 5 bases and J lost 0; bases outside the gene matches: 4. Germline lookup yields CDR1 SEHNR and CDR2 FQNEAQ (reference sequence). Written as DNA, the CDR3 is TGTGCCAGCAGCCCCGGACAGGGGGGCTCTGGAAACACCATATATTTT. Protein: CASSPGQGGSGNTIYF.

The chain joins TRBV7-2 to TRBJ1-6, with TRBD1 matching over 10 bases. V lost 2 bases, J lost 8 bases, and 3 bases stayed unmatched. The CDR3 extends over 15 amino acids. Germline CDR1 and CDR2: SGHTA and FQGNSA. The DNA of the CDR3 is TGTGCCAGCAGCTTATTGGGACAGGGGTATTCACCCCTCCACTTT. Protein sequence: CASSLLGQGYSPLHF.

The chain joins TRBV6-5 to TRBJ1-3; 8 bases match TRBD1. Germline CDR1 is MNHEY and CDR2 is SVGAGI. The CDR3 length is 16 residues. J lost 3 bases, V lost 0 bases, and 4 bases had no gene match. The CDR3 DNA is TGTGCCAGCAGTTACTCGCGGACAGGGCTTGGAAACACCATATATTTT. Protein product: CASSYSRTGLGNTIYF.

The chain has TRBV2 and TRBJ1-4; the match to TRBD1 covers 10 bases. The length of the CDR3 is 16 residues. After removal of 1 base from V and 12 bases from J, the junction contained 11 bases not matched to a gene. Per the germline V gene, CDR1 is SNHLY and CDR2 is FYNNEI. CDR3 protein: CASSEVWGTGVWELFF. CDR3 sequence (DNA): TGTGCCAGCAGTGAAGTTTGGGGGACAGGGGTTTGGGAACTGTTTTTT. Combining the CDR3 with reference TRBV2 and TRBJ1-4 gives the whole variable domain EPEVTQTPSHQVTQMGQEVILRCVPISNHLYFYWYRQILGQKVEFLVSFYNNEISEKSEIFDDQFSVERPDGSNFTLKIRSTKLEDSAMYFCASSEVWGTGVWELFFGSGTQLSVL.

The gene calls are TRBV25-1 and TRBJ2-4; TRBD1 agrees at 7 bases. The germline V gene has CDR1 MGHDK and CDR2 SYGVNS. V shed 3 bases and J 0 bases; nucleotides not matched to a gene: 5. CDR3 length: 16 residues. In DNA, the CDR3 is TGTGCCAGCAGTGACACCCGACAGGGAGCCAAAAACATTCAGTACTTC. It yields the protein CASSDTRQGAKNIQYF.

CDR3: CASSLDTSGGPEETQYF. The CDR3 DNA reads TGTGCCAGCAGCTTAGATACTAGCGGGGGGCCAGAAGAGACCCAGTACTTC. The gene calls are TRBV11-2 and TRBJ2-5; 12 bases fit TRBD2. The CDR3 is 17 amino acids. CDR1 is SGHAT, CDR2 FQNNGV, per germline. The trim removed 0 bases at V and 3 bases at J, leaving 5 bases unmatched.

The genes are TRBV10-2 and TRBJ2-2; 8 positions agree with TRBD2. The germline V gene has CDR1 WSHSY and CDR2 SAAADI. J was trimmed by 6 bases and V by 6 bases; bases with no gene match: 3. The CDR3 has 13 amino acids. The CDR3 loop is CASRGLVPGELFF. CDR3 sequence (DNA): TGCGCCAGCAGGGGACTAGTTCCCGGGGAGCTGTTTTTT.

CDR3 nucleotides: TGTGCTAGTGGTTTGGAGACGGGTTATGAGCAGTTCTTC. This gives the protein CASGLETGYEQFF. V gene TRBV12-5 combines with J gene TRBJ2-1; D not resolved. This CDR3 has 13 residues. Deletions cut 1 base from V and 8 bases from J, with 9 bases between. The germline gives CDR1 LGHNT, CDR2 FRNRAP.

The chain employs TRBV27 and TRBJ1-1; 7 positions match TRBD1. V dropped 1 base and J dropped 1; count of bases not matched to a gene: 9. The CDR3 is made up of 17 amino acids. Per the germline V gene, CDR1 is MNHEY and CDR2 is SMNVEV (reference sequence). CDR3 protein: CASSLLSQGQPNTEAFF. CDR3 nucleotide sequence: TGTGCCAGCAGTTTATTATCTCAGGGACAGCCGAACACTGAAGCTTTCTTT.

The J gene is TRBJ2-7, the V gene TRBV4-1; possibly TRBD2 for D (6 bases). The CDR3 sequence is 15 residues long. Per germline, CDR1 MGHRA and CDR2 YSYEKL. The V gene lost 0 bases and the J gene lost 5 bases, with 14 bases spanning the gap. CDR3 nucleotide sequence: TGCGCCAGCAGCCAAGATAAGTACGGAGGGAACGAGCAGTACTTC. It is translated as CASSQDKYGGNEQYF.

On this clone itself: The sample has other DNA sequences that encode this CDR3 too. The V and J genes are TRBV6-5 and TRBJ2-3, with D possibly matching TRBD1 (5 bases). This CDR3 is 14 amino acids long. Trimming shortened V by 0 bases and J by 4 bases, and 8 bases separated the two germline ends. Looked up from germline, CDR1 is MNHEY and CDR2 is SVGAGI. The CDR3 protein is CASSYSTEADTQYF. The CDR3 region has the DNA TGTGCCAGCAGTTACTCGACAGAAGCAGATACGCAGTATTTT.

This chain joins TRBV6-5 and TRBJ2-7; D call uncertain. The CDR3 length is 12 residues. Per germline, CDR1 MNHEY and CDR2 SVGAGI. Trimming pared 8 bases from V and 2 bases from J, leaving 10 bases between. The DNA for the CDR3 is TGTGCCAGCGGCGCGACACCCTACGAGCAGTACTTC. Its translation: CASGATPYEQYF.

The chain is built from TRBV19 and TRBJ1-5, with a weak D call TRBD1 (5 bases). The CDR3 is 13 amino acids. Deletions cut 3 bases from V and 5 bases from J, with 8 bases between. The germline gives CDR1 LNHDA, CDR2 SQIVND (reference sequence). CDR3 bases: TGTGCCAGTAGTATTTGGGACGATCAGCCCCAGCATTTT. Translation gives CASSIWDDQPQHF.

The rearrangement links TRBV25-1 to TRBJ2-5; TRBD1 matches 7 bases. The J call could be wrong; TRBJ2-7 is a better fit for the DNA end. The CDR3 totals 15 residues. Germline V lookup: CDR1 MGHDK, CDR2 SYGVNS. CDR3 nucleotides: TGTGCCAGCAGCCGCACCGGGGACAGAGCACACGAGCAGTACTTC. It yields the protein CASSRTGDRAHEQYF.

Concerning this clone itself: At the DNA level, this CDR3 is encoded by other sequences in the same sample as well. The CDR3 DNA follows: TGTGCCAGCAGCTTAGAGAGTGCACCCCTCCACTTT. Translation: CASSLESAPLHF. The chain recombines TRBV7-9 with TRBJ1-6; D unresolved. V was pared by 1 base and J by 11 bases, with 6 bases between. From germline, CDR1 is SEHNR and CDR2 FQNEAQ (reference sequence). The CDR3 loop spans 12 amino acids.

This chain links TRBV5-8 with TRBJ1-2; 7 bases line up with TRBD1. The CDR3 contains 15 residues. CDR1 is SGHTS, CDR2 YDEGEE, per germline. V gave up 1 base and J gave up 4 bases; unmatched junction bases: 7. The CDR3 DNA follows: TGTGCCAGCAGCTTGACCCCAGGACAGGCCTATGGCTACACCTTC. This translates into CASSLTPGQAYGYTF.

This chain uses TRBV4-1 with TRBJ2-7; 10 bases fit TRBD1. The junction had 7 bases not matched to a gene; V was cut back by 0 bases and J by 2 bases. Germline V gene data show CDR1 as MGHRA and CDR2 as YSYEKL. CDR3 length equals 17 residues. This CDR3 is CASSQDWVGTGAYEQYF. The CDR3 DNA reads TGCGCCAGCAGCCAAGATTGGGTCGGGACAGGGGCCTACGAGCAGTACTTC.

There are a few counts of this clone. The chain uses TRBV6-1 and TRBJ1-5; 7 nucleotides match TRBD1. This CDR3 is 14 amino acids long. Germline values: CDR1 MNHNS, CDR2 SASEGT. J was trimmed by 2 bases and V by 6 bases; bases with no gene match: 4. The CDR3 DNA reads TGTGCCAGCAGCGTAGGACAGGGCAATCAGCCCCAGCATTTT. This gives the protein CASSVGQGNQPQHF.

V gene TRBV4-1 combines with J gene TRBJ2-5; a weak D match, TRBD2 (7 bases). CDR1 MGHRA and CDR2 YSYEKL come from the germline V gene. The CDR3 sequence is 19 residues long. The V end lost 0 bases, the J end lost 5 bases, and 25 bases lay between the germline ends. DNA of the CDR3: TGCGCCAGCAGCCAAGAGGTGACTAGAGGGGGGGGCCTCTTGGAGACCCAGTACTTC. Translation gives CASSQEVTRGGGLLETQYF.

V and J are TRBV6-1 and TRBJ1-4; D call uncertain. CDR3 length equals 15 residues. The V gene lost 2 bases and the J gene lost 4 bases, with 11 bases spanning the gap. Germline CDR1 reads MNHNS; CDR2 reads SASEGT. The CDR3 region is CASSELQSFNEKLFF. CDR3 bases: TGTGCCAGCAGTGAATTGCAGTCCTTTAATGAAAAACTGTTTTTT.

The chain joins TRBV11-2 to TRBJ2-7; unclear D gene. Germline CDR1 is SGHAT and CDR2 is FQNNGV. CDR3 length: 10 amino acids. With 5 bases removed from V and 5 bases from J, the gap between germline ends came to 4 bases. As DNA, the CDR3 is TGTGCCAGCAGCGAAGACGAGCAGTACTTC. It yields the protein CASSEDEQYF.

J is TRBJ1-2 and V is TRBV9; D not certain. This CDR3 has 14 residues. CDR1 is SGDLS, CDR2 YYNGEE, per germline. The V and J ends lost 4 bases and 6 bases respectively, with 16 bases between them. CDR3 DNA sequence: TGTGCCAGCAGCCCCCTGGCCCGTGCTGATGGCTACACCTTC. Protein: CASSPLARADGYTF.